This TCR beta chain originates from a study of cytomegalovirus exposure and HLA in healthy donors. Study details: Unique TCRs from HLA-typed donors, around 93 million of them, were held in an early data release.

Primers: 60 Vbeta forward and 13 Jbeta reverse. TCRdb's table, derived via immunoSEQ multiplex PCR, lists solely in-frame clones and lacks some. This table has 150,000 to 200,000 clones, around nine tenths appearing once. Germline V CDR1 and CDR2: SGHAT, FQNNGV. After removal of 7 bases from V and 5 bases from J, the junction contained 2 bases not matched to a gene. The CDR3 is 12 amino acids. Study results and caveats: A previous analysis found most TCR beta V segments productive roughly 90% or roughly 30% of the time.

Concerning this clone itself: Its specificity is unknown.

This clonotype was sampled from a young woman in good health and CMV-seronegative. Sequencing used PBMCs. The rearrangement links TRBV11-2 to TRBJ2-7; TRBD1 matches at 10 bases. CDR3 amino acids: CASKGQGNEQYF. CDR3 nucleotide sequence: TGTGCCAGCAAGGGACAGGGGAACGAGCAGTACTTC. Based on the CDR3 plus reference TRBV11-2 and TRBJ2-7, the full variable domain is EAGVAQSPRYKIIEKRQSVAFWCNPISGHATLYWYQQILGQGPKLLIQFQNNGVVDDSQLPKDRFSAERLKGVDSTLKIQPAKLEDSAVYLCASKGQGNEQYFGPGTRLTVT.